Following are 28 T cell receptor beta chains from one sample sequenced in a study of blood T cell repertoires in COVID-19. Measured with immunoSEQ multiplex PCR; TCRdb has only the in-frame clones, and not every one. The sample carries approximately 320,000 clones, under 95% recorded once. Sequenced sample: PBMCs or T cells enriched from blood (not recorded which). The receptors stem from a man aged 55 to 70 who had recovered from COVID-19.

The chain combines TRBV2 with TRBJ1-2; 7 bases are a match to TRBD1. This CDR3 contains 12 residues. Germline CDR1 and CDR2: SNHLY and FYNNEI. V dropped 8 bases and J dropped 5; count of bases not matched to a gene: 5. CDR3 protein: CASAETGYGYTF. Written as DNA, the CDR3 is TGTGCCAGCGCCGAGACAGGGTATGGCTACACCTTC.

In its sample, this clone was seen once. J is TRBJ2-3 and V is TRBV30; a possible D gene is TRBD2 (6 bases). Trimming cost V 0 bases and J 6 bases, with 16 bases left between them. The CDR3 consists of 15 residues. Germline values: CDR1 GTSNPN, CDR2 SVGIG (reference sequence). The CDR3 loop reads CAWSVRRLEGDTQYF. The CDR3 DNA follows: TGTGCCTGGAGTGTCAGGCGACTAGAAGGTGATACGCAGTATTTT.

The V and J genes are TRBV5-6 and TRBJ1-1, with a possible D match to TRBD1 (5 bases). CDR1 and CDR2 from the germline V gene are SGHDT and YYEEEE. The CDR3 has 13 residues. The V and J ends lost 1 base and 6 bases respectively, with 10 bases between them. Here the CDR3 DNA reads TGTGCCAGCAGCTTGAATTGGGGCGCTGAAGCTTTCTTT. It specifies CASSLNWGAEAFF.

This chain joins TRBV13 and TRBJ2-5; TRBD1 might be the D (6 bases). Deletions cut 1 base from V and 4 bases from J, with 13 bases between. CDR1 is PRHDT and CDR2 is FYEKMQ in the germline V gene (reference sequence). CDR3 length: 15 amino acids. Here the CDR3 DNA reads TGTGCCAGCAGCTTAGCTGGGGGCGGCGGAGAGACCCAGTACTTC. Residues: CASSLAGGGGETQYF.

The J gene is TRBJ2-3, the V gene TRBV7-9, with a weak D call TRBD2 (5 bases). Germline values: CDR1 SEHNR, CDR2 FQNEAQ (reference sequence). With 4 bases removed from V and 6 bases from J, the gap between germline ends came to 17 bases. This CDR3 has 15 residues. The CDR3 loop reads CASSSDGGYSDTQYF. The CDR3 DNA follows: TGTGCCAGCAGCTCGGACGGAGGATATAGTGATACGCAGTATTTT.

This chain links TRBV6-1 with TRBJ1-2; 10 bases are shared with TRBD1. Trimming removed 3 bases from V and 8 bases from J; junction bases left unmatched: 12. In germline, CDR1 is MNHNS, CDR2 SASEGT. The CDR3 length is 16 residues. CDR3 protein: CASSDNGWDRGYGYTF. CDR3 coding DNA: TGTGCCAGCAGTGATAATGGATGGGACAGGGGTTACGGCTACACCTTC.

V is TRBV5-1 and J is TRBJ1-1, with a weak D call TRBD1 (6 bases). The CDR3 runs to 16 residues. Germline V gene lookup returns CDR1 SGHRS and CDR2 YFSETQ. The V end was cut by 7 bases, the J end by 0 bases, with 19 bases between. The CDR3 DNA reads TGCGCCAGCGCTTCAACTCCCGGGACAATGAACACTGAAGCTTTCTTT. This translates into CASASTPGTMNTEAFF.

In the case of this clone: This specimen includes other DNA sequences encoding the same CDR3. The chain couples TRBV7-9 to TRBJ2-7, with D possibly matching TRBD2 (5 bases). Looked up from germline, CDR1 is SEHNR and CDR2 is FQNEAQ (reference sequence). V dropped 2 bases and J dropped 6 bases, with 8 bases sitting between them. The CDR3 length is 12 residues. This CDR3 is CASSLSSSEQYF. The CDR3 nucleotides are TGTGCCAGCAGCTTATCTAGCTCCGAGCAGTACTTC.

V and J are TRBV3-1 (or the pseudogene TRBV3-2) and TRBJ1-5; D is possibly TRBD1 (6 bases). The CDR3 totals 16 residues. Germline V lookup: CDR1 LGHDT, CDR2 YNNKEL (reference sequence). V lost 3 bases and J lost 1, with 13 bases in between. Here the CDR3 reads CASSHPLDRSNQPQHF. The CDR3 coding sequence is TGTGCCAGCAGCCATCCCTTGGACAGAAGCAATCAGCCCCAGCATTTT.

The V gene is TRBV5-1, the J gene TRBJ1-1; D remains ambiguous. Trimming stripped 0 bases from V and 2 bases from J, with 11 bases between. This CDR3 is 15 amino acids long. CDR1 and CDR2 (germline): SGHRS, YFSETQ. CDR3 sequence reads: CASSLDPVRNTEAFF. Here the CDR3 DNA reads TGCGCCAGCAGCTTGGACCCAGTCAGAAACACTGAAGCTTTCTTT.

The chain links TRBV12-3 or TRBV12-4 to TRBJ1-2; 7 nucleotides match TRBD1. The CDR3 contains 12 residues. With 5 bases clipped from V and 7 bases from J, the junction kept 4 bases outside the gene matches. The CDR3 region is CASSNWTGGYTF. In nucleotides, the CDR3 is TGTGCCAGCAGTAACTGGACAGGTGGCTACACCTTC.

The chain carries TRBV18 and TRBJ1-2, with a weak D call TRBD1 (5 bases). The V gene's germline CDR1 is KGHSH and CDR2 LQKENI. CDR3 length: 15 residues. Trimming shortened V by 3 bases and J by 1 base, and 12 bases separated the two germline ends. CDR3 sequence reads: CASSPGRGHNYGYTF. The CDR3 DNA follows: TGTGCCAGCTCACCGGGGCGGGGCCATAACTATGGCTACACCTTC.

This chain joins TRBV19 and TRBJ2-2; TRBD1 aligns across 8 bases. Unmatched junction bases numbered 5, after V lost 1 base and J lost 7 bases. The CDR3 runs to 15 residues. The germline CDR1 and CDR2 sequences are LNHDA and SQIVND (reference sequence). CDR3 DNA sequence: TGTGCCAGTAGTATAGGGACAGGGACGGTCGGGGAGCTGTTTTTT. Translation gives CASSIGTGTVGELFF.

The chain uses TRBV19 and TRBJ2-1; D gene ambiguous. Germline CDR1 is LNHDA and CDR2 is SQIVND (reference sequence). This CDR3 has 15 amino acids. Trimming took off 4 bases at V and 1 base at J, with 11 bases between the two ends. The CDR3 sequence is CASSTSLLSYNEQFF. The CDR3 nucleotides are TGTGCCAGTAGTACATCGTTACTTTCCTACAATGAGCAGTTCTTC.

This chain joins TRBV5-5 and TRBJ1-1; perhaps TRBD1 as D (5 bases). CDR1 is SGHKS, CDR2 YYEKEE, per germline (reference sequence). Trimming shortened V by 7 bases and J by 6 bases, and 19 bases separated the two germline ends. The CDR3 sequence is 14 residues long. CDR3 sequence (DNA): TGTGCCAGCTTACGTGGCGGGGCTTCGGCTGAAGCTTTCTTT. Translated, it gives CASLRGGASAEAFF.

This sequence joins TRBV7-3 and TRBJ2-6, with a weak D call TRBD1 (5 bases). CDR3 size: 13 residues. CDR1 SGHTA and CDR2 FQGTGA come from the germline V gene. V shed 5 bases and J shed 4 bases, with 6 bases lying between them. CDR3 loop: CASSPGGANVLTF. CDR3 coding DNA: TGTGCCAGCAGCCCAGGGGGGGCCAACGTCCTGACTTTC.

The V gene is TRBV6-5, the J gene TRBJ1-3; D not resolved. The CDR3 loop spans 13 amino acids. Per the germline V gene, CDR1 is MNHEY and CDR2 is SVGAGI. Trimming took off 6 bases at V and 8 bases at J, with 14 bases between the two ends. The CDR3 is CASRLSAADTIYF. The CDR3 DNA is TGTGCCAGCAGACTTTCCGCGGCAGACACCATATATTTT.

The CDR3 nucleotides are TGTGCCAGCAGTTACCGAGGGTGGGTAAATGAGCAGTTCTTC. Translated, it gives CASSYRGWVNEQFF. The V and J genes are TRBV6-5 and TRBJ2-1, with D possibly TRBD2 on 5 matching bases. Germline lookup yields CDR1 MNHEY and CDR2 SVGAGI. V was clipped by 2 bases and J by 7 bases, with 12 bases between them. The CDR3 runs to 14 residues.

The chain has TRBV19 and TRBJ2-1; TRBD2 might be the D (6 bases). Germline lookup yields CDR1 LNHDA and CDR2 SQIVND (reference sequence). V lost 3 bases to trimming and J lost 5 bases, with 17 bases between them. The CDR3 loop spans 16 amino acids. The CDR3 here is CASSIGGWTSHNEQFF. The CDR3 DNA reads TGTGCCAGTAGTATCGGGGGATGGACATCCCACAATGAGCAGTTCTTC.

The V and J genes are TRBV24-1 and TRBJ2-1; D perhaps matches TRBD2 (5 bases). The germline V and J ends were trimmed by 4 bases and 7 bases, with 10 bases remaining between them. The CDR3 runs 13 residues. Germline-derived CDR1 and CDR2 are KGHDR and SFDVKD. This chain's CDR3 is CATSDPKRNEQFF. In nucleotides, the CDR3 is TGTGCCACCAGTGACCCGAAGCGGAATGAGCAGTTCTTC.

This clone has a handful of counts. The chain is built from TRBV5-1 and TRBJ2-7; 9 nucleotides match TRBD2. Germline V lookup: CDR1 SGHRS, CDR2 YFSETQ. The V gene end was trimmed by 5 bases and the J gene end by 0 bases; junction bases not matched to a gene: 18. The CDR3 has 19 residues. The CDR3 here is CASRIGMTSGSRASYEQYF. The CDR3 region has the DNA TGCGCCAGCAGGATTGGGATGACTAGCGGATCCCGGGCCTCCTACGAGCAGTACTTC.

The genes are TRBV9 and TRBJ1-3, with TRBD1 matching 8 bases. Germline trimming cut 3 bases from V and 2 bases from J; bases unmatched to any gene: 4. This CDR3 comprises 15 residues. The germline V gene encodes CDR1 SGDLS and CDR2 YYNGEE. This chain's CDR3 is CASSGADRAGNTIYF. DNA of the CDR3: TGTGCCAGCAGCGGAGCGGACAGGGCTGGAAACACCATATATTTT.

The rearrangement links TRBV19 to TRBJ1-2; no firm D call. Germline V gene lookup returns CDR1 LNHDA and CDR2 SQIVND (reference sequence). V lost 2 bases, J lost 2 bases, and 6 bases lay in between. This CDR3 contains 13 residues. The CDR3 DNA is TGTGCCAGTAGTATATTTCTGAACTATGGCTACACCTTC. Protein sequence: CASSIFLNYGYTF.

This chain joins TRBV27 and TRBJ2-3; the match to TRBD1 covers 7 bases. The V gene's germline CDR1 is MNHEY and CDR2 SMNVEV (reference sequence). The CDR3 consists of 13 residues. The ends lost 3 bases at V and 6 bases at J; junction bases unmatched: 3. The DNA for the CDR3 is TGTGCCAGCAGTTTTTACAGGGGTGATACGCAGTATTTT. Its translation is CASSFYRGDTQYF.

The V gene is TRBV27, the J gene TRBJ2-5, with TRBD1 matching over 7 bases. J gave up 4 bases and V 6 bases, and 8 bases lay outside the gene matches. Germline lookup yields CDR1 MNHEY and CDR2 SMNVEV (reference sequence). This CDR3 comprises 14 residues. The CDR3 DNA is TGTGCCAGCAGCCAGTCGACAGGGCGAGAGACCCAGTACTTC. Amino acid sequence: CASSQSTGRETQYF.

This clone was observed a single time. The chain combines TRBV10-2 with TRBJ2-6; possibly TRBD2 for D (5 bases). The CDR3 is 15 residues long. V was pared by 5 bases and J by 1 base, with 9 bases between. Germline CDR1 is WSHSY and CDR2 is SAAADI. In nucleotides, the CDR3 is TGCGCCAGCAGTTACGGGGTTTCTGGGGCCAACGTCCTGACTTTC. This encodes CASSYGVSGANVLTF.

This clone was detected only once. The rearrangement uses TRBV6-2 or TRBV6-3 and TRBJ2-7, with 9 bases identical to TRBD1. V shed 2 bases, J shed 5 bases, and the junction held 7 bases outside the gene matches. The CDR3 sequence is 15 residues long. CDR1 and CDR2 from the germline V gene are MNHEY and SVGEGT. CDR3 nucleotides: TGTGCCAGCAGTTACGGGGGACAGGGTGTCGACGAGCAGTACTTC. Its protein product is CASSYGGQGVDEQYF.

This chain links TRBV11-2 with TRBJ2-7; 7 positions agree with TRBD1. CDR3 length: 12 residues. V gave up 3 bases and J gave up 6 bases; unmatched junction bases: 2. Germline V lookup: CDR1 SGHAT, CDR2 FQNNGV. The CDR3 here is CASSFTGVEQYF. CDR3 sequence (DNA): TGTGCCAGCAGCTTTACAGGGGTCGAGCAGTACTTC.